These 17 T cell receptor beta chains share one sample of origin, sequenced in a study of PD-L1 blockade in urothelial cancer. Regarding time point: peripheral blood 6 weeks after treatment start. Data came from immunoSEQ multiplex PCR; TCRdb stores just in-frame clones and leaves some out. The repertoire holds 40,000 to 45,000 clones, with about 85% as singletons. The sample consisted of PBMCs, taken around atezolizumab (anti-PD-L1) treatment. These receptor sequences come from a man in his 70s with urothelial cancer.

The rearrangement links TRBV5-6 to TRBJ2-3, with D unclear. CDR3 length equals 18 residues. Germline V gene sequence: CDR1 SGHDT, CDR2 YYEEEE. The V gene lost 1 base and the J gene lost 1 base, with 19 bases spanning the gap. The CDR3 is CASSLFRRSAARTDTQYF. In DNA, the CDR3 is TGTGCCAGCAGCTTGTTCCGGAGATCGGCCGCACGCACAGATACGCAGTATTTT.

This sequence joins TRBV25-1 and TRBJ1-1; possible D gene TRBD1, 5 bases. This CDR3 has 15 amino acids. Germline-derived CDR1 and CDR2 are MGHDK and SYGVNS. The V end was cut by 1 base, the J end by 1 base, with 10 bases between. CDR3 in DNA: TGTGCCAGCAGTGAATGGGGCAGGAGGAACACTGAAGCTTTCTTT. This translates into CASSEWGRRNTEAFF.

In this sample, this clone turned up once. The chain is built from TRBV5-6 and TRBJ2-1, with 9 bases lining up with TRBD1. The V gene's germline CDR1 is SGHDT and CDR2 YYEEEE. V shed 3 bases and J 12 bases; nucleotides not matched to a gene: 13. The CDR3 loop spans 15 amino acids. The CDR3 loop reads CASSWRGTGPLAQFF. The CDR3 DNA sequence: TGTGCCAGCAGCTGGAGAGGGACAGGGCCCCTAGCGCAGTTCTTC. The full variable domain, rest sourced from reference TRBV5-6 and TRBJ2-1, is DAGVTQSPTHLIKTRGQQVTLRCSPKSGHDTVSWYQQALGQGPQFIFQYYEEEERQRGNFPDRFSGHQFPNYSSELNVNALLLGDSALYLCASSWRGTGPLAQFFGPGTRLTVL.

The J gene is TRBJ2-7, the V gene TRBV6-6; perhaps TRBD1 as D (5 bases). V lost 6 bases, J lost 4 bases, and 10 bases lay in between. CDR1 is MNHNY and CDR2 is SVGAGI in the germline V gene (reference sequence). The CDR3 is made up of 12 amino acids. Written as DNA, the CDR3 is TGTGCCAGCAGGCCAGGGAATTACGAGCAGTACTTC. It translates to CASRPGNYEQYF.

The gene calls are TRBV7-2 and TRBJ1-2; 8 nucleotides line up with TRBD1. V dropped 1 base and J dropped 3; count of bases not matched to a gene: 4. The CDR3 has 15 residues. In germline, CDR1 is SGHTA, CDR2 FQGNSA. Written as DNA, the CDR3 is TGTGCCAGCAGCTTAGGGGCAGGGGGCGACTATGGCTACACCTTC. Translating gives CASSLGAGGDYGYTF.

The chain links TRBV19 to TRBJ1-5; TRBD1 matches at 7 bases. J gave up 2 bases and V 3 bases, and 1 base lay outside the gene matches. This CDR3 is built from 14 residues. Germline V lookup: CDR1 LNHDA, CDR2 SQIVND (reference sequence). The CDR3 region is CASSIDRGNQPQHF. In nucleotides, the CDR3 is TGTGCCAGTAGTATTGACAGGGGCAATCAGCCCCAGCATTTT.

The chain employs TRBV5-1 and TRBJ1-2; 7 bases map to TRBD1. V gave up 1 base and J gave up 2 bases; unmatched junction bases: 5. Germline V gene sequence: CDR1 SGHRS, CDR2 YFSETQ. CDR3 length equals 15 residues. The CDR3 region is CASSLLTGHNYGYTF. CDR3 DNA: TGCGCCAGCAGCTTGTTGACAGGGCACAACTATGGCTACACCTTC. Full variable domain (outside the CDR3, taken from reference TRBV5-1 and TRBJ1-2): KAGVTQTPRYLIKTRGQQVTLSCSPISGHRSVSWYQQTPGQGLQFLFEYFSETQRNKGNFPGRFSGRQFSNSRSEMNVSTLELGDSALYLCASSLLTGHNYGYTFGSGTRLTVV.

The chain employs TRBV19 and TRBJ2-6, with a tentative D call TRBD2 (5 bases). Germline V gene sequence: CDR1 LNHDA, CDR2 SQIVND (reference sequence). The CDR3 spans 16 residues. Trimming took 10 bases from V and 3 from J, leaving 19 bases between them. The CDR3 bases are TGTGCCACAACTCCTCCGGGAACGATTGGGGCCAACGTCCTGACTTTC. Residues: CATTPPGTIGANVLTF.

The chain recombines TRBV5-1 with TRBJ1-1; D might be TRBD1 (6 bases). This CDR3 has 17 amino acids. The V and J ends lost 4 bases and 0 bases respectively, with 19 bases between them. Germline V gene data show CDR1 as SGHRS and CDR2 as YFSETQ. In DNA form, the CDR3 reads TGCGCCAGCAGCCCGGGGGGGGGCGGGGGCGTGAACACTGAAGCTTTCTTT. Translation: CASSPGGGGGVNTEAFF.

For the CDR3, the DNA is TGTGCCAGCAGTTTATGGGAGGGGGGGCGAAGCACAGATACGCAGTATTTT. Its protein is CASSLWEGGRSTDTQYF. V usage is TRBV28 and J usage is TRBJ2-3; the D gene is possibly TRBD2 (7 bases). The ends were cut back, 0 bases at V and 0 bases at J, with 13 bases in the middle. This CDR3 is 17 amino acids long. Germline V gene data show CDR1 as MDHEN and CDR2 as SYDVKM. Based on the CDR3 plus reference TRBV28 and TRBJ2-3, the full variable domain is DVKVTQSSRYLVKRTGEKVFLECVQDMDHENMFWYRQDPGLGLRLIYFSYDVKMKEKGDIPEGYSVSREKKERFSLILESASTNQTSMYLCASSLWEGGRSTDTQYFGPGTRLTVL.

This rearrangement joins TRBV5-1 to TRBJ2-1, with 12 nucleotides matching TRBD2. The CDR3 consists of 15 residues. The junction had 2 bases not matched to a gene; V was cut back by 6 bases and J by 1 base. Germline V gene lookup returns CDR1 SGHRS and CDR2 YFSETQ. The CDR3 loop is CASTLAGGSYNEQFF. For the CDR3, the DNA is TGCGCCAGCACACTAGCGGGAGGATCCTACAATGAGCAGTTCTTC.

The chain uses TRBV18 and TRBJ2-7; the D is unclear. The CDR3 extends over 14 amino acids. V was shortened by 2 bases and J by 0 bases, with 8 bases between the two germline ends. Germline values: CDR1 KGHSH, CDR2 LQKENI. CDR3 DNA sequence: TGTGCCAGCTCACCAATCGGTAGCTCCTACGAGCAGTACTTC. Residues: CASSPIGSSYEQYF.

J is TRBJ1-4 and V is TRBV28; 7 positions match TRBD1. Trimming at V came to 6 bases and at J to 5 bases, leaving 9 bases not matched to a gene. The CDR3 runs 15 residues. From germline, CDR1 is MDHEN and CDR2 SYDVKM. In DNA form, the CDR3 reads TGTGCCAGCAGCATCTACAGGGGTGGAAATGAAAAACTGTTTTTT. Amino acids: CASSIYRGGNEKLFF.

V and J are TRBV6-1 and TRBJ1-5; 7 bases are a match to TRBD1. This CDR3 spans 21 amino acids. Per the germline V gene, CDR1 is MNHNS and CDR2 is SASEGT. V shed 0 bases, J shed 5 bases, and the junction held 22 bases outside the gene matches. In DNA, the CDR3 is TGTGCCAGCAGTGAAGCGCCCCCCGGGACAGTCACGTTCGGGGCGTATCAGCCCCAGCATTTT. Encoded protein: CASSEAPPGTVTFGAYQPQHF.

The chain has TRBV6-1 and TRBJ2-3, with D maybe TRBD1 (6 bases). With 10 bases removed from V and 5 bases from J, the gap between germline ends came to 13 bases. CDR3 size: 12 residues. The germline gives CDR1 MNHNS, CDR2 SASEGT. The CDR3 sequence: CATKVGGDTQYF. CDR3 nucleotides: TGTGCCACGAAGGTAGGGGGAGATACGCAGTATTTT.

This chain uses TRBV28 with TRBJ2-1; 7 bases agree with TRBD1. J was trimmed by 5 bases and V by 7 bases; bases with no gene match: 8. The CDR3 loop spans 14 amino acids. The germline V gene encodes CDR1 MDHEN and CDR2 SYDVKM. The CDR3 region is CASNRQGRDNEQFF. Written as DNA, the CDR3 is TGTGCCAGCAACAGACAGGGTCGGGACAATGAGCAGTTCTTC. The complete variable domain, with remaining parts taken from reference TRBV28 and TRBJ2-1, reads DVKVTQSSRYLVKRTGEKVFLECVQDMDHENMFWYRQDPGLGLRLIYFSYDVKMKEKGDIPEGYSVSREKKERFSLILESASTNQTSMYLCASNRQGRDNEQFFGPGTRLTVL.

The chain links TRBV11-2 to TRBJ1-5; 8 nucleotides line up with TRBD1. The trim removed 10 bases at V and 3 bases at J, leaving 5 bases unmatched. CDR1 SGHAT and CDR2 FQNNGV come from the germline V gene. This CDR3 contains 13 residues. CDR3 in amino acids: CATLDRANQPQHF. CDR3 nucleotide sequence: TGTGCCACCCTGGACAGGGCCAATCAGCCCCAGCATTTT. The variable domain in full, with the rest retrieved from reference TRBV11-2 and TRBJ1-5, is EAGVAQSPRYKIIEKRQSVAFWCNPISGHATLYWYQQILGQGPKLLIQFQNNGVVDDSQLPKDRFSAERLKGVDSTLKIQPAKLEDSAVYLCATLDRANQPQHFGDGTRLSIL.